This entry lists 7 T cell receptor delta chains sequenced from one sample in a study of gamma delta lymphoproliferative disorders and STAT genes. TCRdb called clones from the multiplex PCR reads again using CATT. The table has around 1,400 delta-chain clones, around 0.89% seen once; the top ten hold about 51%. The receptor sequences were amplified from genomic DNA of peripheral blood mononuclear cells. Specimen: blood. These receptors originate from a human donor in good health.

This clone came up a few times. A read error is the likely source, as a far larger clone sits one nucleotide away. This sample also contains other DNA sequences that code for the same CDR3. The chain combines TRDV2 with TRDJ1; TRDD3 agrees at 11 bases. CDR3 length equals 17 residues. V dropped 0 bases and J dropped 0; count of bases not matched to a gene: 5. Germline V CDR1 and CDR2: GEAIGNYY, EKD. As DNA, the CDR3 is TGTGCCTGTGACACCTTACGACTGGGGGATAACACCGATAAACTCATCTTT. Amino acid sequence: CACDTLRLGDNTDKLIF.

Of note for this clone: The protein that TCRdb holds for this DNA derives from a much larger clone and differs from the translated DNA at residue 4, which likely indicates a read error; the protein shown here is translated from the DNA. This chain connects TRDV2 to TRDJ1; TRDD3 matches at 10 bases. The V gene's germline CDR1 is GEAIGNYY and CDR2 EKD. V trimming: 6 bases; J trimming: 9 bases; junction bases outside the gene matches: 15. This CDR3 has 15 amino acids. This CDR3 reads CACNPLGDGDAELIF. The CDR3 DNA follows: TGTGCCTGTAACCCACTGGGGGATGGGGATGCGGAACTCATCTTT.

A word on this clone: A far larger clone differs by one base, so this is likely a read error. Other DNA sequences in the sample encode the same CDR3. The V call is TRDV1, the J call TRDJ1; D might be TRDD2 (6 bases). CDR3 length: 17 residues. Germline loops: CDR1 TSWWSYY, CDR2 QGS. Trimming left V 11 bases short and J 0 bases short, with 25 bases between. In DNA form, the CDR3 reads TGTGCTTTACATCGGGGGTACCTTTCCTATAACACCGATAAACTCATCTTT. Protein product: CALHRGYLSYNTDKLIF.

About this clone: A read error is the likely source, as a far larger clone sits one nucleotide away. This same CDR3 is encoded by further DNA sequences in the sample. The chain is built from TRDV2 and TRDJ1; TRDD3 might be the D (5 bases). There are 17 residues in the CDR3. Germline loops: CDR1 GEAIGNYY, CDR2 EKD. CDR3 in DNA: TGTGCCTGCGACACCGTTGCTGGGTGGGACGACACCGATAAACTCATCTTT. Its protein product is CACDTVAGWDDTDKLIF.

This clone was seen a handful of times. TCRdb's protein, taken from a much larger clone, differs from this DNA's translation at residue 8, likely owing to a read error; the protein displayed comes from the DNA. The chain recombines TRDV2 with TRDJ1; TRDD3 matches 8 bases. V dropped 5 bases and J dropped 2; count of bases not matched to a gene: 9. Germline lookup yields CDR1 GEAIGNYY and CDR2 EKD. The CDR3 is made up of 15 amino acids. CDR3 in DNA: TGTGCCTGTGTAACTGGGGGGGTATGGACCGATAAACTCATCTTT. Amino acid sequence: CACVTGGVWTDKLIF.

Only a few counts were recorded for this clone. This likely came from a read error, as a far larger clone is one base away. Other DNA sequences in the sample encode the same CDR3. The chain combines TRAV14/DV4 with TRDJ1, with TRDD3 matching 7 bases. The CDR3 has 15 residues. Germline CDR1 reads TSDPSYG; CDR2 reads QGSYDQQN (reference sequence). CDR3 DNA: TGTGCAATGAGATTGTCCTCCTGGGGGTTAGATAAACTTATCTTT. This codes for CAMRLSSWGLDKLIF.

On this clone itself: This DNA's translation differs at residue 14 from TCRdb's protein, which comes from a much larger clone; a read error is likely, and the protein shown is translated from the DNA. The J gene is TRDJ1, the V gene TRDV2; 10 bases line up with TRDD3. The germline CDR1 and CDR2 sequences are GEAIGNYY and EKD. CDR3 length equals 18 residues. In nucleotides, the CDR3 is TGTGCCTGTGACACCGTTTTGGTGGGGGATACCTACACCGGTAAACTCATCTTT. Its translation: CACDTVLVGDTYTGKLIF.